This T cell receptor (beta chain) was sequenced for a study of blood T cell repertoires in COVID-19. This CDR3 spans 15 amino acids. Trimming at V came to 4 bases and at J to 6 bases, leaving 8 bases not matched to a gene. The V gene's germline CDR1 is MNHEY and CDR2 SVGAGI. Sequencing used immunoSEQ multiplex PCR; TCRdb keeps in-frame clones, though not all of them. This sample has around 330,000 clones; roughly 90% occur once, and the top ten carry around 2.5%. The receptor's source is a man aged 60-69 years who had recovered from COVID-19. Sequenced: PBMCs or T cells enriched from blood (not recorded which). The genes are TRBV6-5 and TRBJ1-5; 8 bases line up with TRBD1. Written as DNA, the CDR3 is TGTGCCAGCAGTTCCGGACAGGGAGGAGTTCAGCCCCAGCATTTT. This encodes CASSSGQGGVQPQHF.